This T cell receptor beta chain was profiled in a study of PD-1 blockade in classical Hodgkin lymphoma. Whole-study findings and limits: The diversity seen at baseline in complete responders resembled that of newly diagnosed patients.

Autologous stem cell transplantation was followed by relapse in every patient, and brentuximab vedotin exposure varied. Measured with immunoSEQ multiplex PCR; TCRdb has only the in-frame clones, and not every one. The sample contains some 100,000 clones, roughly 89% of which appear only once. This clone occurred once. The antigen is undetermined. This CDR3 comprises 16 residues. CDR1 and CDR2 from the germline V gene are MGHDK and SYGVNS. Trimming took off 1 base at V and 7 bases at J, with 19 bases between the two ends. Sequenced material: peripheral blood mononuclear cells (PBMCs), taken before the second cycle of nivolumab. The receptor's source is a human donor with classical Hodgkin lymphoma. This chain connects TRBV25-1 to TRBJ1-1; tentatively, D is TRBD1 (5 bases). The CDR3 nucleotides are TGTGCCAGCAGTGAATCCAACATGGGGGTTTTTGGTGAAGCTTTCTTT. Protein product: CASSESNMGVFGEAFF. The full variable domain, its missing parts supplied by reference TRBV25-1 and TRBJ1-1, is EADIYQTPRYLVIGTGKKITLECSQTMGHDKMYWYQQDPGMELHLIHYSYGVNSTEKGDLSSESTVSRIRTEHFPLTLESARPSHTSQYLCASSESNMGVFGEAFFGQGTRLTVV.